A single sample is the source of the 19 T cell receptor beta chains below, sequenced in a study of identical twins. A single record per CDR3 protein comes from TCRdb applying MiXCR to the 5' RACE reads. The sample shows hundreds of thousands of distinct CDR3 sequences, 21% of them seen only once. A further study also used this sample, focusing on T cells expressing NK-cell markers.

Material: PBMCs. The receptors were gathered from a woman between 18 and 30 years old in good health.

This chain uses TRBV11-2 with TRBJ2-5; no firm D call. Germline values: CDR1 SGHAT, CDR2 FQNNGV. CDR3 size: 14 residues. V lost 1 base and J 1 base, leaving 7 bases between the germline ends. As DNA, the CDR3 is TGTGCCAGCAGCTTAGCTAACCCCCAAGAGACCCAGTACTTC. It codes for CASSLANPQETQYF. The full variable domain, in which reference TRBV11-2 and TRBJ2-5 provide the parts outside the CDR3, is EAGVAQSPRYKIIEKRQSVAFWCNPISGHATLYWYQQILGQGPKLLIQFQNNGVVDDSQLPKDRFSAERLKGVDSTLKIQPAKLEDSAVYLCASSLANPQETQYFGPGTRLLVL.

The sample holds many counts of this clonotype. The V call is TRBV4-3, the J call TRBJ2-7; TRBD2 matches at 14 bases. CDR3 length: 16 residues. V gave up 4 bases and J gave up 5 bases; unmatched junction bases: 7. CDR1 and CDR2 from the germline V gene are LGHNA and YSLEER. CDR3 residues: CASSPRRGLAGDEQYF. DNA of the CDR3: TGCGCCAGCAGCCCCCGAAGGGGACTAGCGGGAGACGAGCAGTACTTC.

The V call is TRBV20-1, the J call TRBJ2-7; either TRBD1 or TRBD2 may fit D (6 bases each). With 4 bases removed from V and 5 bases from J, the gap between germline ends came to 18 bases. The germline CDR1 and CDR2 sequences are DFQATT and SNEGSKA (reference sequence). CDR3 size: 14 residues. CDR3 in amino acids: CSAIGLGRGHEQYF. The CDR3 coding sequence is TGCAGTGCTATCGGACTGGGTCGGGGGCACGAGCAGTACTTC.

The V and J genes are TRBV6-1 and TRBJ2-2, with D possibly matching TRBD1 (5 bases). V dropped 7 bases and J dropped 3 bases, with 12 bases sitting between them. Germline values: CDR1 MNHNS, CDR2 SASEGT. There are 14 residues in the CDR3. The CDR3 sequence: CASIFKQDTGELFF. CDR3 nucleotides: TGTGCCAGCATCTTCAAACAGGACACCGGGGAGCTGTTTTTT.

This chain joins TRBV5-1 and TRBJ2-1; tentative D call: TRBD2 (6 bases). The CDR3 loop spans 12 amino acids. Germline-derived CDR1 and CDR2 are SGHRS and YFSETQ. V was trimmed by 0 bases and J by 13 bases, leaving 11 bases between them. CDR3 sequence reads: CASSLEDYPQFF. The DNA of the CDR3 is TGCGCCAGCAGCTTGGAGGACTACCCCCAGTTCTTC. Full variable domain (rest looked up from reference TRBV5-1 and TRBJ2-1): KAGVTQTPRYLIKTRGQQVTLSCSPISGHRSVSWYQQTPGQGLQFLFEYFSETQRNKGNFPGRFSGRQFSNSRSEMNVSTLELGDSALYLCASSLEDYPQFFGPGTRLTVL.

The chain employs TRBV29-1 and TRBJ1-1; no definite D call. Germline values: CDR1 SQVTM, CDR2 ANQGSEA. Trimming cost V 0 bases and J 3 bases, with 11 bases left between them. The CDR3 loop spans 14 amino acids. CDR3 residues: CSVEDRKWDTEAFF. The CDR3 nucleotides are TGCAGCGTTGAAGATCGGAAGTGGGACACTGAAGCTTTCTTT.

The CDR3 reads CSAREGTGNEQYF. Here the CDR3 DNA reads TGCAGTGCTAGAGAAGGGACAGGGAACGAGCAGTACTTC. The V and J genes are TRBV20-1 and TRBJ2-7; TRBD1 matches 9 bases. The CDR3 length is 13 residues. V lost 0 bases, J lost 5 bases, and 2 bases stayed unmatched. Germline CDR1 reads DFQATT; CDR2 reads SNEGSKA (reference sequence).

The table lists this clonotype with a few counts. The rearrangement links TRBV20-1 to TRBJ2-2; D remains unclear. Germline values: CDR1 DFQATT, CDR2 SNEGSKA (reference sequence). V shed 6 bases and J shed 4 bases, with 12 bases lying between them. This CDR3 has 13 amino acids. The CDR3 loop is CSAKTPFTGELFF. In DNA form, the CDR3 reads TGCAGTGCCAAGACACCTTTCACCGGGGAGCTGTTTTTT.

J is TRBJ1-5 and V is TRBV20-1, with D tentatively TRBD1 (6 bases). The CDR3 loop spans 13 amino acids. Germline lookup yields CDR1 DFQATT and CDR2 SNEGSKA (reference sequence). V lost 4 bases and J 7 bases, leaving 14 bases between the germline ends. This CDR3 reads CSAKRGVGQPQHF. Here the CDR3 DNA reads TGCAGTGCTAAAAGGGGGGTGGGGCAGCCCCAGCATTTT.

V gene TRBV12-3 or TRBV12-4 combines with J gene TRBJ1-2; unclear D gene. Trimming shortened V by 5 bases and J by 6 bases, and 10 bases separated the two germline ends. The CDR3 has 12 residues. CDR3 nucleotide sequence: TGTGCCAGCAGTCGGGGAGCTAATGGCTACACCTTC. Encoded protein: CASSRGANGYTF.

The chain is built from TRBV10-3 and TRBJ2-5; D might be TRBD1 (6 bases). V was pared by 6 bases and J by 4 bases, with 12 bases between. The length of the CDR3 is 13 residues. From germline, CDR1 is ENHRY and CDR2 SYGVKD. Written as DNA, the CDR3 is TGTGCCATCAGAAAGGGGGTGGGAGAGACCCAGTACTTC. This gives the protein CAIRKGVGETQYF.

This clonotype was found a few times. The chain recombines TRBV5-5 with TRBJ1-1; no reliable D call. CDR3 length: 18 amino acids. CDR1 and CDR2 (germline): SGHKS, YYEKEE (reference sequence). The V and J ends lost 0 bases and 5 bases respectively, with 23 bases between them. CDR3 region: CASSLGGLGPGVWTEAFF. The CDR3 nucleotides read TGTGCCAGCAGCTTGGGGGGTTTGGGCCCCGGGGTTTGGACTGAAGCTTTCTTT.

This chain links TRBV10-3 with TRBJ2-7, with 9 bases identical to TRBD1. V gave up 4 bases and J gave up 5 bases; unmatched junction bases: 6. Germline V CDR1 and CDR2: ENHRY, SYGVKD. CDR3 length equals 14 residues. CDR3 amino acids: CAISARDRDHEQYF. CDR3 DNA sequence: TGTGCCATCAGTGCGCGGGACAGGGACCACGAGCAGTACTTC.

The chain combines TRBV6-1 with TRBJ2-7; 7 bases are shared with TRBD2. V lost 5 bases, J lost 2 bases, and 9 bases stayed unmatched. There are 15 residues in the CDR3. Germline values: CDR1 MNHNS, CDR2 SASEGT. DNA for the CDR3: TGTGCCAGCAGTCCCCCGGGAGGACTGACCTACGAGCAGTACTTC. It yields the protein CASSPPGGLTYEQYF.

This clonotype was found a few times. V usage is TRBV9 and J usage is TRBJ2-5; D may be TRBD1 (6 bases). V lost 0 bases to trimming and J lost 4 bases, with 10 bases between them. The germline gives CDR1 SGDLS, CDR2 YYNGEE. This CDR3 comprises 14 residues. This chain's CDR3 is CASSVDPGAETQYF. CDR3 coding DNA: TGTGCCAGCAGCGTAGATCCAGGGGCAGAGACCCAGTACTTC.

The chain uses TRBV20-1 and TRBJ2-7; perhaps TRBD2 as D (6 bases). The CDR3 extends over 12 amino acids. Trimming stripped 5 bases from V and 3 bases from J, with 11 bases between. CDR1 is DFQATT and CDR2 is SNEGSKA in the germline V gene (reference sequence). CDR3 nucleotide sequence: TGCAGTGCTCGGGGGATCCTCTACGAGCAGTACTTC. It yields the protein CSARGILYEQYF.

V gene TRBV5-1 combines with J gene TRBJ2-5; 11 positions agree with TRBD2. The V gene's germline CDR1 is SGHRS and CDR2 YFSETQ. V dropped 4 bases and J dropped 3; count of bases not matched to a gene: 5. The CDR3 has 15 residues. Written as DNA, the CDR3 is TGCGCCAGCAGCAGCACTAGCGGGAGTAAAGAGACCCAGTACTTC. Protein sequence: CASSSTSGSKETQYF. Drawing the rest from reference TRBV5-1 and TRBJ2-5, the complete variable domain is KAGVTQTPRYLIKTRGQQVTLSCSPISGHRSVSWYQQTPGQGLQFLFEYFSETQRNKGNFPGRFSGRQFSNSRSEMNVSTLELGDSALYLCASSSTSGSKETQYFGPGTRLLVL.

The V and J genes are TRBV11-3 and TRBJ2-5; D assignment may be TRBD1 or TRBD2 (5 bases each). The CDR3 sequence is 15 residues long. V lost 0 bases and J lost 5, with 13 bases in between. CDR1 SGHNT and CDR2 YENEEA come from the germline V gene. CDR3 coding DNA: TGTGCCAGCAGCTTAGATATATCGGGGCTGGAGACCCAGTACTTC. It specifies CASSLDISGLETQYF.

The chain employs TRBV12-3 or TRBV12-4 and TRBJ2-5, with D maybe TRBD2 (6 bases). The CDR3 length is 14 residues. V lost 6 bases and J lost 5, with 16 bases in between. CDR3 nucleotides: TGTGCCAGCAGGCAAACTAGTGGGGGGGAGACCCAGTACTTC. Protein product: CASRQTSGGETQYF.